Sequencing of this T cell receptor beta chain was carried out in a study of T cells in Graves' hyperthyroidism and ophthalmopathy. Regarding the study as a whole: With a median lead of about 6.9 months before onset, the model predicted ophthalmopathy.

Trimming shortened V by 8 bases and J by 5 bases, and 21 bases separated the two germline ends. This CDR3 spans 15 amino acids. CDR1 is MNHNS, CDR2 SASEGT, per germline. Uncontrolled infection, other autoimmune disease, pregnancy or lactation barred patients from enrollment. The PBMCs were taken from over 9.5 ml of fresh peripheral blood. A remark on this clonotype: What it binds is not known.

From RNA transcripts, TCR beta CDR3 regions were amplified. Using the HTBI primer set, a first-round RT-PCR was run on the TCR CDR3. TCRdb re-derived calls from the multiplex PCR reads in MiXCR, one entry per CDR3 protein. The data contain roughly 660,000 distinct CDR3 sequences, roughly 17% of them singletons. Sequencing input: blood. This chain connects TRBV6-1 to TRBJ1-1; D remains ambiguous. The receptor was isolated from a man between 45 and 60 years old with Graves' hyperthyroidism. The CDR3 here is CASRTPTRTGTEAFF. CDR3 bases: TGTGCCAGCCGAACTCCGACCCGGACTGGAACTGAAGCTTTCTTT.